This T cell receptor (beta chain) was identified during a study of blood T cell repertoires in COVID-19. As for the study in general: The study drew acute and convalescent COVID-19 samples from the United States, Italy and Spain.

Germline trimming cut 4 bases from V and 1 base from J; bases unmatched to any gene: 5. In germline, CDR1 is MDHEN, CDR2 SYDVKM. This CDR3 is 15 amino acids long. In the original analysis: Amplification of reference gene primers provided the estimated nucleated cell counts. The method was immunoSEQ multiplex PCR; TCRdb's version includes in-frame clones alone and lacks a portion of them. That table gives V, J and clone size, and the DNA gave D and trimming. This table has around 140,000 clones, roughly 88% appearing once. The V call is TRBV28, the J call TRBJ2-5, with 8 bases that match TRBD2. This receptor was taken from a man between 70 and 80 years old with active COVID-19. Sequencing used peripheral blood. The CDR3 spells CASSSMGLGQETQYF. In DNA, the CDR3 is TGTGCCAGCAGTTCGATGGGACTAGGCCAAGAGACCCAGTACTTC.